This T cell receptor beta chain was recorded in a study of blood T cell repertoires in COVID-19. The wider study: The study drew acute and convalescent COVID-19 samples from the United States, Italy and Spain. Sources were T cells, B-cell-depleted T cells, or PBMCs; the material itself was cDNA or gDNA.

How the authors handled the data: Reference gene primer amplification yielded estimated nucleated cell counts. TCRdb's table, derived via immunoSEQ multiplex PCR, lists solely in-frame clones and lacks some. V and J calls and clone size are as listed in that table; D and trimming were resolved from the DNA. The data hold about 230,000 clones, with roughly 80% observed a single time. Germline values: CDR1 KGHDR, CDR2 SFDVKD. The J segment lost 5 bases and the V segment lost 2 bases, leaving 3 bases of the junction unmatched. There are 15 residues in the CDR3. The clonotype originates from a woman older than 75 with active or convalescent COVID-19. Sequenced: peripheral blood. This chain joins TRBV24-1 and TRBJ1-5; 9 nucleotides align to TRBD1. CDR3 coding DNA: TGTGCCACCAGTGATTCCCGGGACAGGGATCAGCCCCAGCATTTT. Amino acids: CATSDSRDRDQPQHF.